The 17 T cell receptor beta chains given below trace back to one sample, sequenced in a study of shared clonotypes between healthy human individuals (dated by TCRdb to 2020 to 2022). The library relied on the immunoSEQ multiplex PCR assay. Not all clones reach the TCRdb copy of this immuneACCESS table, which keeps in-frame sequences only. Checked studies attribute under half of the gap to unresolved V genes and leave the rest unexplained. The table for this sample lists about 2 million clones; roughly 95% of them were counted only once. The ten most abundant clones make up more than 0.1% of the sample. Specimen: naive CD4+ T cells sorted from blood. Interpreted using the paper, the cell subset or site label stands for: CD45RA+ positively selected. Receptor source: a man between 18 and 35 years old in good health.

This clone was found once. The chain couples TRBV7-3 to TRBJ2-2, with D maybe TRBD1 (5 bases). The CDR3 spans 14 residues. Germline V gene data show CDR1 as SGHTA and CDR2 as FQGTGA. Trimming shortened V by 3 bases and J by 5 bases, and 10 bases separated the two germline ends. CDR3: CASSFQGLTGELFF. DNA for the CDR3: TGTGCCAGCAGCTTCCAGGGTTTAACCGGGGAGCTGTTTTTT.

This clone has a single count. This chain links TRBV25-1 with TRBJ2-3; 9 positions agree with TRBD2. Trimming took 3 bases from V and 2 from J; bases not matched to a gene: 9. Germline V lookup: CDR1 MGHDK, CDR2 SYGVNS. The CDR3 loop spans 17 amino acids. For the CDR3, the DNA is TGTGCCAGCAGTGAGCCCAAAGCGGGGGGTCACACAGATACGCAGTATTTT. Its protein product is CASSEPKAGGHTDTQYF.

The chain uses TRBV9 and TRBJ1-5; D not resolved. Between the trimmed V and J ends, which lost 3 bases and 6 bases, there was a span of 10 bases. The germline CDR1 and CDR2 sequences are SGDLS and YYNGEE. The CDR3 is made up of 13 amino acids. CDR3 residues: CASSGEASQPQHF. CDR3 DNA sequence: TGTGCCAGCAGCGGGGAGGCCAGTCAGCCCCAGCATTTT.

V gene TRBV4-2 combines with J gene TRBJ2-1, with D tentatively TRBD2 (5 bases). Germline V gene sequence: CDR1 LGHNA, CDR2 YNFKEQ. This CDR3 is 15 amino acids long. The V and J ends lost 0 bases and 6 bases respectively, with 12 bases between them. This chain's CDR3 is CASSQDEGFSNEQFF. CDR3 sequence (DNA): TGTGCCAGCAGCCAAGATGAGGGTTTTAGCAATGAGCAGTTCTTC.

This sequence joins TRBV6-6 and TRBJ2-7, with 8 bases matching TRBD1. CDR1 is MNHNY and CDR2 is SVGAGI in the germline V gene (reference sequence). The V and J ends lost 4 bases and 5 bases, in that order; junction bases with no gene match: 4. This CDR3 spans 13 amino acids. The CDR3: CASSFTGGNEQYF. The DNA of the CDR3 is TGTGCCAGCAGTTTCACAGGGGGGAACGAGCAGTACTTC.

V usage is TRBV10-1 and J usage is TRBJ1-2; TRBD1 matches at 7 bases. The CDR3 is 15 amino acids. CDR1 and CDR2 from the germline V gene are WNHNN and SYGVQD (reference sequence). Unmatched junction bases numbered 16, after V lost 6 bases and J lost 9 bases. CDR3 nucleotide sequence: TGCGCCAGCAGGATACCCAGAATCCCAGGGGGGAGCTACACCTTC. Protein product: CASRIPRIPGGSYTF.

The V call is TRBV6-5, the J call TRBJ2-3; D gene unclear. The CDR3 has 12 residues. Trimming shortened V by 10 bases and J by 0 bases, and 8 bases separated the two germline ends. Germline V gives CDR1 MNHEY, CDR2 SVGAGI. The CDR3 protein is CAIRDSTDTQYF. The CDR3 DNA follows: TGTGCCATTAGGGATAGCACAGATACGCAGTATTTT.

The J gene is TRBJ2-1, the V gene TRBV5-6; D is unresolved. CDR1 and CDR2 from the germline V gene are SGHDT and YYEEEE. This CDR3 spans 11 amino acids. With 5 bases removed from V and 5 bases from J, the gap between germline ends came to 5 bases. CDR3 sequence (DNA): TGTGCCAGCAGATATAACAATGAGCAGTTCTTC. Translated: CASRYNNEQFF.

The table lists this clone with a count of one. The V call is TRBV29-1, the J call TRBJ2-5, with D perhaps TRBD1 (6 bases). Germline lookup yields CDR1 SQVTM and CDR2 ANQGSEA. The V and J ends lost 7 bases and 2 bases respectively, with 11 bases between them. The CDR3 sequence is 12 residues long. This CDR3 reads CSARTEQETQYF. The CDR3 DNA reads as TGCAGCGCCCGGACAGAGCAAGAGACCCAGTACTTC.

This clone appeared a single time. Other DNA sequences in the same sample also yield this CDR3. The chain couples TRBV14 to TRBJ2-5; unclear D gene. The CDR3 is 12 residues long. Germline CDR1 is SGHDN and CDR2 is FVKESK. V lost 2 bases, J lost 2 bases, and 3 bases lay in between. DNA of the CDR3: TGTGCCAGCAGCCAAAGTCAAGAGACCCAGTACTTC. Its protein is CASSQSQETQYF. Looking up the rest from reference TRBV14 and TRBJ2-5 gives the full variable domain: EAGVTQFPSHSVIEKGQTVTLRCDPISGHDNLYWYRRVMGKEIKFLLHFVKESKQDESGMPNNRFLAERTGGTYSTLKVQPAELEDSGVYFCASSQSQETQYFGPGTRLLVL.

V and J are TRBV5-1 and TRBJ2-7, with 7 bases matching TRBD2. Germline V gene sequence: CDR1 SGHRS, CDR2 YFSETQ. The ends lost 2 bases at V and 1 base at J; junction bases unmatched: 6. The CDR3 spans 15 residues. The CDR3 protein is CASSFNPGLSYEQYF. In DNA, the CDR3 is TGCGCCAGCAGCTTCAACCCGGGACTATCCTACGAGCAGTACTTC.

The V gene is TRBV30, the J gene TRBJ2-3; 8 bases are shared with TRBD1. This CDR3 has 14 residues. Losses at the gene ends were 6 bases for V and 0 bases for J; bases not matched to a gene: 5. Germline loops: CDR1 GTSNPN, CDR2 SVGIG (reference sequence). This CDR3 reads CACQRQGSTDTQYF. The CDR3 DNA reads TGTGCCTGCCAGAGACAGGGGAGCACAGATACGCAGTATTTT.

Comments on this clone: Other DNA sequences within the sample encode an identical CDR3. The V gene is TRBV18, the J gene TRBJ1-4, with 8 bases aligning to TRBD1. Germline trimming cut 5 bases from V and 2 bases from J; bases unmatched to any gene: 7. Per the germline V gene, CDR1 is KGHSH and CDR2 is LQKENI. CDR3 length: 16 amino acids. The CDR3 protein is CASSSGQASTNEKLFF. Here the CDR3 DNA reads TGTGCCAGCTCATCGGGACAGGCGAGCACTAATGAAAAACTGTTTTTT.

The chain carries TRBV6-6 and TRBJ1-2, with 8 bases aligning to TRBD1. Germline assignment: CDR1 MNHNY and CDR2 SVGAGI (reference sequence). This CDR3 comprises 16 residues. The trim removed 7 bases at V and 0 bases at J, leaving 10 bases unmatched. The CDR3 bases are TGTGCCAGCACCGCTACCCGGACAGGGTCTAACTATGGCTACACCTTC. Its protein is CASTATRTGSNYGYTF.

This clone has a single count. The DNA for the CDR3 is TGTGCCAGCAGAATGGGAGGGAACTCCTACAATGAGCAGTTCTTC. Amino acid sequence: CASRMGGNSYNEQFF. The V gene is TRBV6-1, the J gene TRBJ2-1; 7 bases align to TRBD2. Germline V gene lookup returns CDR1 MNHNS and CDR2 SASEGT. The CDR3 has 15 residues. V shed 6 bases, J shed 0 bases, and the junction held 5 bases outside the gene matches.

CDR3 residues: CAWSGTTDTQYF. The CDR3 bases are TGTGCCTGGAGCGGCACCACAGATACGCAGTATTTT. The chain uses TRBV30 and TRBJ2-3; no clear D. V dropped 3 bases and J dropped 2 bases, with 6 bases sitting between them. The germline gives CDR1 GTSNPN, CDR2 SVGIG (reference sequence). This CDR3 has 12 amino acids.

The genes are TRBV7-3 and TRBJ2-2; a weak D match, TRBD1 (6 bases). Germline CDR1 SGHTA, CDR2 FQGTGA. V lost 5 bases and J lost 6, with 10 bases in between. The CDR3 extends over 13 amino acids. The CDR3 protein is CASSDRSSGELFF. As DNA, the CDR3 is TGTGCCAGCAGCGACAGGTCGTCCGGGGAGCTGTTTTTT.